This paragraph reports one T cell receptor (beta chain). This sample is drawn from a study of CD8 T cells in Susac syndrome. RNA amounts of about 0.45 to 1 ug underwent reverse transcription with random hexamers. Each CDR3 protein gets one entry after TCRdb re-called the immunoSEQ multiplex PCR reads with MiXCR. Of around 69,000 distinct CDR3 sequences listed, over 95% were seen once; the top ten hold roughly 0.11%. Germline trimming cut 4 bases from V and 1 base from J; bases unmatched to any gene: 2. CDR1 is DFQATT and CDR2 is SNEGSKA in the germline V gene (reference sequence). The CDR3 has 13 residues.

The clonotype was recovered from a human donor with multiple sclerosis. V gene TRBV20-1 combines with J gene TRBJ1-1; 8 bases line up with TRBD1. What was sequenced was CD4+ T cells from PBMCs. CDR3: CSATGTGNTEAFF. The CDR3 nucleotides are TGCAGTGCTACCGGGACAGGGAACACTGAAGCTTTCTTT.